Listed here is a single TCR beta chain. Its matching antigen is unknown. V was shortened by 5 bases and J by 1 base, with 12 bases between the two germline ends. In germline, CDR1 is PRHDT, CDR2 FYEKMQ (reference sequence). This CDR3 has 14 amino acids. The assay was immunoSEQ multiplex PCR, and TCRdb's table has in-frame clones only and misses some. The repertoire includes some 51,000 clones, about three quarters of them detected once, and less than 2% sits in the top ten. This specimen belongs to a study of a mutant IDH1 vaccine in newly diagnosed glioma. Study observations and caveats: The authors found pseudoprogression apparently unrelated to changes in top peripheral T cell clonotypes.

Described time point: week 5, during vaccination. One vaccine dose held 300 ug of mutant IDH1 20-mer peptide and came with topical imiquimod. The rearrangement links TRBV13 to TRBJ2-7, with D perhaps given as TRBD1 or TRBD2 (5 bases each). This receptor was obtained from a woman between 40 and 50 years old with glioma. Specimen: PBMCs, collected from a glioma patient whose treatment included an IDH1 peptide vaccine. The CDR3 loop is CASSRGRRSYEQYF. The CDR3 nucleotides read TGTGCCAGCAGCCGGGGACGGAGGTCCTACGAGCAGTACTTC.